The next 31 T cell receptor beta chains were all read from a single sample in a study of T cell clonotyping in hematopoietic cell transplantation. Clones were read by immunoSEQ multiplex PCR, and TCRdb kept only the in-frame ones, dropping some. The sample gives roughly 80,000 clones, about 96% of which show up once; under 2% is in the top ten. Stated time point: recipient sample about 28 days before transplant, after cytoreduction. This specimen consisted of peripheral blood mononuclear cells, obtained before stem cell transplant. These receptors all come from a woman in her forties or fifties with acute myeloid leukemia. Some clones in this sample may be carry-over from other donors' samples.

On this clone itself: Different DNA sequences within this sample yield the same CDR3. V usage is TRBV30 and J usage is TRBJ1-5; TRBD1 aligns across 7 bases. Germline V gene lookup returns CDR1 GTSNPN and CDR2 SVGIG (reference sequence). Losses at the gene ends were 1 base for V and 2 bases for J; bases not matched to a gene: 5. The CDR3 length is 15 residues. CDR3 region: CAWSDQGGGNQPQHF. The DNA for the CDR3 is TGTGCCTGGAGTGACCAGGGGGGCGGCAATCAGCCCCAGCATTTT.

CDR3 nucleotides: TGTGCCTGGAGTGTTCCCGGAGGCTACACCTTC. This sequence encodes CAWSVPGGYTF. The chain uses TRBV30 and TRBJ1-2; D ambiguous. The V end was cut by 0 bases, the J end by 8 bases, with 7 bases between. CDR1 is GTSNPN, CDR2 SVGIG, per germline (reference sequence). The CDR3 has 11 residues.

The V gene is TRBV27, the J gene TRBJ2-6, with unresolved D. V gave up 0 bases and J gave up 0 bases, with 6 bases separating them. The CDR3 length is 16 residues. Germline assignment: CDR1 MNHEY and CDR2 SMNVEV (reference sequence). The CDR3 is CASSLSMSSGANVLTF. CDR3 nucleotide sequence: TGTGCCAGCAGTTTATCGATGAGCTCTGGGGCCAACGTCCTGACTTTC.

V and J are TRBV11-3 and TRBJ2-7, with TRBD1 identical over 7 bases. The CDR3 is made up of 12 amino acids. V dropped 4 bases and J dropped 9; count of bases not matched to a gene: 6. Germline lookup yields CDR1 SGHNT and CDR2 YENEEA. The DNA for the CDR3 is TGTGCCAGCAGCTCTGACAGGGAGCGGCAGTACTTC. It specifies CASSSDRERQYF.

The chain employs TRBV30 and TRBJ1-1, with TRBD1 as a possible D gene (5 bases). This CDR3 region has 14 residues. With 0 bases removed from V and 2 bases from J, the gap between germline ends came to 10 bases. Germline V lookup: CDR1 GTSNPN, CDR2 SVGIG (reference sequence). The CDR3 bases are TGTGCCTGGAGTGTATCCAGGGCCAACACTGAAGCTTTCTTT. This gives the protein CAWSVSRANTEAFF. Full variable domain (outside the CDR3, taken from reference TRBV30 and TRBJ1-1): SQTIHQWPATLVQPVGSPLSLECTVEGTSNPNLYWYRQAAGRGLQLLFYSVGIGQISSEVPQNLSASRPQDRQFILSSKKLLLSDSGFYLCAWSVSRANTEAFFGQGTRLTVV.

The rearrangement links TRBV10-3 to TRBJ2-7, with no clear D. The CDR3 has 11 amino acids. The V gene's germline CDR1 is ENHRY and CDR2 SYGVKD. The V and J ends lost 5 bases and 4 bases respectively, with 6 bases between them. The CDR3 is CAISSIYEQYF. The CDR3, as DNA: TGTGCCATCAGTTCTATATACGAGCAGTACTTC.

This chain connects TRBV2 to TRBJ2-7; 7 bases fit TRBD1. The germline V gene has CDR1 SNHLY and CDR2 FYNNEI. The trim removed 6 bases at V and 2 bases at J, leaving 4 bases unmatched. The CDR3 runs to 13 residues. This chain's CDR3 is CASRTGPTYEQYF. For the CDR3, the DNA is TGTGCCAGCAGGACAGGGCCCACCTACGAGCAGTACTTC.

This chain connects TRBV4-1 to TRBJ2-2; no firm D call. Per germline, CDR1 MGHRA and CDR2 YSYEKL. V was cut by 5 bases and J by 8 bases, with 9 bases left in between. The length of the CDR3 is 12 residues. CDR3 residues: CASSADRGELFF. CDR3 sequence (DNA): TGCGCCAGCAGCGCCGACCGTGGGGAGCTGTTTTTT.

This clone was recorded only once. V is TRBV19 and J is TRBJ1-1, with D unresolved. The CDR3 loop spans 14 amino acids. Trimming shortened V by 5 bases and J by 4 bases, and 14 bases separated the two germline ends. CDR1 and CDR2 (germline): LNHDA, SQIVND (reference sequence). In DNA form, the CDR3 reads TGTGCCAGTAGTCGTCCGGGATTAGGCACTGAAGCTTTCTTT. It encodes CASSRPGLGTEAFF.

The genes are TRBV19 and TRBJ1-1, with no clear D. The CDR3 is 12 amino acids. The V end was cut by 4 bases, the J end by 5 bases, with 8 bases between. Germline assignment: CDR1 LNHDA and CDR2 SQIVND (reference sequence). In DNA, the CDR3 is TGTGCCAGTAGTACCCCCAAGACTGAAGCTTTCTTT. Encoded protein: CASSTPKTEAFF.

The V and J genes are TRBV5-8 and TRBJ2-7, with 12 bases identical to TRBD2. The CDR3 loop spans 16 amino acids. Trimming took 4 bases from V and 7 from J; bases not matched to a gene: 12. CDR1 and CDR2 from the germline V gene are SGHTS and YDEGEE. The chain's CDR3 is CASSQANLAGGREQYF. The CDR3 DNA reads as TGTGCCAGCAGCCAAGCCAATCTAGCGGGAGGGAGAGAGCAGTACTTC.

This chain uses TRBV4-1 with TRBJ1-2, with TRBD1 identical over 9 bases. V shed 0 bases, J shed 5 bases, and the junction held 4 bases outside the gene matches. This CDR3 is built from 15 residues. Per germline, CDR1 MGHRA and CDR2 YSYEKL. CDR3 sequence reads: CASSQDNRGRYGYTF. As DNA, the CDR3 is TGCGCCAGCAGCCAAGATAACAGGGGGCGGTATGGCTACACCTTC.

The chain recombines TRBV6-5 with TRBJ1-6; 7 bases are shared with TRBD1. CDR3 length equals 12 residues. Germline CDR1 reads MNHEY; CDR2 reads SVGAGI. V gave up 8 bases and J gave up 7 bases; unmatched junction bases: 2. CDR3 protein: CASGQANSPLHF. As DNA, the CDR3 is TGTGCCAGCGGACAGGCAAATTCACCCCTCCACTTT.

This chain connects TRBV7-8 to TRBJ1-2; 9 bases align to TRBD1. The CDR3 runs 16 residues. Germline loops: CDR1 SGHVS, CDR2 FQNEAQ. V dropped 0 bases and J dropped 3; count of bases not matched to a gene: 5. The CDR3 protein is CASSLALGQGDYGYTF. CDR3 nucleotides: TGTGCCAGCAGCTTAGCGCTGGGACAGGGAGACTATGGCTACACCTTC.

V and J are TRBV7-3 and TRBJ1-1, with D maybe TRBD1 (5 bases). V lost 5 bases and J lost 3, with 13 bases in between. The CDR3 is 14 residues long. Looked up from germline, CDR1 is SGHTA and CDR2 is FQGTGA. CDR3 DNA sequence: TGTGCCAGCAGCAAGGGGTCTGGCGACACTGAAGCTTTCTTT. This sequence encodes CASSKGSGDTEAFF.

The chain is built from TRBV5-6 and TRBJ1-2; maybe TRBD1 (5 bases). Germline assignment: CDR1 SGHDT and CDR2 YYEEEE. With 0 bases removed from V and 5 bases from J, the gap between germline ends came to 17 bases. The CDR3 has 16 residues. The CDR3 loop reads CASSLVGVGQEYGYTF. Written as DNA, the CDR3 is TGTGCCAGCAGCTTGGTAGGGGTCGGTCAGGAGTATGGCTACACCTTC. The full variable domain, rest sourced from reference TRBV5-6 and TRBJ1-2, is DAGVTQSPTHLIKTRGQQVTLRCSPKSGHDTVSWYQQALGQGPQFIFQYYEEEERQRGNFPDRFSGHQFPNYSSELNVNALLLGDSALYLCASSLVGVGQEYGYTFGSGTRLTVV.

The CDR3 nucleotides are TGTGCCAGCAGGGCAGGGAGTGCGAACACTGAAGCTTTCTTT. It specifies CASRAGSANTEAFF. The V and J genes are TRBV6-4 and TRBJ1-1; D perhaps matches TRBD1 (5 bases). CDR1 is MRHNA, CDR2 SNTAGT, per germline. The CDR3 sequence is 14 residues long. Deletions cut 6 bases from V and 1 base from J, with 12 bases between.

The J gene is TRBJ2-7, the V gene TRBV20-1; a weak D match, TRBD2 (5 bases). The V gene's germline CDR1 is DFQATT and CDR2 SNEGSKA (reference sequence). Trimming cost V 6 bases and J 7 bases, with 13 bases left between them. This CDR3 region has 11 residues. CDR3 bases: TGCAGTGCCCGGACTTCCGGTGAGCAGTACTTC. As protein: CSARTSGEQYF.

The genes are TRBV30 and TRBJ2-3; 8 positions match TRBD2. With 2 bases clipped from V and 2 bases from J, the junction kept 3 bases outside the gene matches. This CDR3 region has 14 residues. CDR1 and CDR2 (germline): GTSNPN, SVGIG (reference sequence). CDR3 amino acids: CAWSRGGITDTQYF. In DNA form, the CDR3 reads TGTGCCTGGAGTCGGGGGGGAATCACAGATACGCAGTATTTT.

The chain couples TRBV5-6 to TRBJ2-7; weak D call: TRBD1 (6 bases). CDR1 and CDR2 from the germline V gene are SGHDT and YYEEEE. This CDR3 is 13 amino acids long. The V end lost 4 bases, the J end lost 1 base, and 9 bases lay between the germline ends. The CDR3 bases are TGTGCCAGCAGCGGGGGCCCTTCCTACGAGCAGTACTTC. Translation: CASSGGPSYEQYF.

This chain uses TRBV6-1 with TRBJ1-5; possible D gene TRBD1, 5 bases. There are 13 residues in the CDR3. Trimming stripped 6 bases from V and 5 bases from J, with 11 bases between. CDR1 and CDR2 (germline): MNHNS, SASEGT. CDR3 nucleotides: TGTGCCAGCAGACAGGTAGACCATCAGCCCCAGCATTTT. Amino acid sequence: CASRQVDHQPQHF.

V usage is TRBV30 and J usage is TRBJ1-5; 11 bases line up with TRBD1. The CDR3 consists of 15 residues. CDR1 and CDR2 from the germline V gene are GTSNPN and SVGIG (reference sequence). V lost 1 base, J lost 5 bases, and 4 bases stayed unmatched. The CDR3 DNA follows: TGTGCCTGGAGTGCCGGGACAGGGGGTCATCAGCCCCAGCATTTT. Translating gives CAWSAGTGGHQPQHF. Full variable domain (remainder filled in from reference TRBV30 and TRBJ1-5): SQTIHQWPATLVQPVGSPLSLECTVEGTSNPNLYWYRQAAGRGLQLLFYSVGIGQISSEVPQNLSASRPQDRQFILSSKKLLLSDSGFYLCAWSAGTGGHQPQHFGDGTRLSIL.

This chain connects TRBV6-1 to TRBJ1-4, with 7 bases aligning to TRBD1. The CDR3 length is 15 residues. J was trimmed by 6 bases and V by 2 bases; bases with no gene match: 6. The germline CDR1 and CDR2 sequences are MNHNS and SASEGT. The CDR3 reads CASSEIRDRDEKLFF. In DNA, the CDR3 is TGTGCCAGCAGTGAAATACGGGACAGAGATGAAAAACTGTTTTTT.

V and J are TRBV5-8 and TRBJ2-2, with D uncertain. V lost 4 bases and J 0 bases, leaving 10 bases between the germline ends. The CDR3 totals 15 residues. Germline V lookup: CDR1 SGHTS, CDR2 YDEGEE. This chain's CDR3 is CASSKGLSNTGELFF. CDR3 DNA: TGTGCCAGCAGCAAGGGCCTCTCGAACACCGGGGAGCTGTTTTTT.

The chain combines TRBV2 with TRBJ2-3; perhaps D is TRBD1 or TRBD2 (5 bases each). With 6 bases removed from V and 1 base from J, the gap between germline ends came to 11 bases. The CDR3 is 14 residues long. Germline CDR1 SNHLY, CDR2 FYNNEI. CDR3 residues: CASRQRGGTDTQYF. Here the CDR3 DNA reads TGTGCCAGCAGACAAAGAGGGGGCACAGATACGCAGTATTTT.

The gene calls are TRBV30 and TRBJ1-5; D is ambiguous. Trimming took 0 bases from V and 0 from J, leaving 6 bases between them. Germline V CDR1 and CDR2: GTSNPN, SVGIG (reference sequence). This CDR3 region has 14 residues. CDR3 bases: TGTGCCTGGAGTGTACGTTATAGCAATCAGCCCCAGCATTTT. Protein sequence: CAWSVRYSNQPQHF.

CDR3 nucleotides: TGTGCCACGGCGAGGGGGGATGGCTACACCTTC. This translates into CATARGDGYTF. The gene calls are TRBV19 and TRBJ1-2, with D possibly TRBD1 on 6 matching bases. V lost 10 bases and J lost 6, with 12 bases in between. Looked up from germline, CDR1 is LNHDA and CDR2 is SQIVND (reference sequence). The CDR3 has 11 amino acids.

The V call is TRBV6-6, the J call TRBJ2-3; D may be TRBD2 (6 bases). The CDR3 is 15 residues long. CDR1 is MNHNY and CDR2 is SVGAGI in the germline V gene (reference sequence). The V gene lost 0 bases and the J gene lost 1 base, with 8 bases spanning the gap. As DNA, the CDR3 is TGTGCCAGCAGTTACTCGGGACTGGGCACAGATACGCAGTATTTT. Translation: CASSYSGLGTDTQYF.

The genes are TRBV6-5 and TRBJ2-3; D is perhaps TRBD1 or TRBD2 (6 bases each). The V end lost 6 bases, the J end lost 7 bases, and 14 bases lay between the germline ends. Germline lookup yields CDR1 MNHEY and CDR2 SVGAGI. CDR3 size: 13 residues. The CDR3, as DNA: TGTGCCAGCAGCCGGGGGCTTGGGAATACGCAGTATTTT. Its protein product is CASSRGLGNTQYF.

The V call is TRBV30, the J call TRBJ1-2; D remains unclear. Trimming shortened V by 0 bases and J by 4 bases, and 6 bases separated the two germline ends. Germline V lookup: CDR1 GTSNPN, CDR2 SVGIG (reference sequence). The CDR3 loop spans 12 amino acids. The CDR3 DNA follows: TGTGCCTGGAGTGTAAGCTCCTATGGCTACACCTTC. Translation: CAWSVSSYGYTF.

The rearrangement joins TRBV28 to TRBJ1-5; no clear D. Germline-derived CDR1 and CDR2 are MDHEN and SYDVKM. The CDR3 sequence is 16 residues long. Trimming left V 2 bases short and J 5 bases short, with 16 bases between. In nucleotides, the CDR3 is TGTGCCAGCAGTTTAATGTCTGCGGCAGGTTATCAGCCCCAGCATTTT. Translated, it gives CASSLMSAAGYQPQHF.